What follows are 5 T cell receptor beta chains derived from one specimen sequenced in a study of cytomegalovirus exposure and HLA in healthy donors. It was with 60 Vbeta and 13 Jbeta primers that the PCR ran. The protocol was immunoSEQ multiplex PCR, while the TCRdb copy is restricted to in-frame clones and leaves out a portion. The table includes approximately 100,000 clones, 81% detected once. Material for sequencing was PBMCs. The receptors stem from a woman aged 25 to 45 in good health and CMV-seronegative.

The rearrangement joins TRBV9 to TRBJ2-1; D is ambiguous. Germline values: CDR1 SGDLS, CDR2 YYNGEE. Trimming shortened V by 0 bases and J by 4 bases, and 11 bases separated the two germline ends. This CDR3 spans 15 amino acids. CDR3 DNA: TGTGCCAGCAGCGTAGCGGTACGCGGTTACAATGAGCAGTTCTTC. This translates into CASSVAVRGYNEQFF.

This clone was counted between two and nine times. The CDR3, as DNA: TGCGCCAGCAGCCAAGGAAATTTAGTAACCGGGGAGCTGTTTTTT. This encodes CASSQGNLVTGELFF. The chain joins TRBV4-1 to TRBJ2-2; D is unresolved. V lost 1 base to trimming and J lost 5 bases, with 11 bases between them. The CDR3 totals 15 residues. From germline, CDR1 is MGHRA and CDR2 YSYEKL.

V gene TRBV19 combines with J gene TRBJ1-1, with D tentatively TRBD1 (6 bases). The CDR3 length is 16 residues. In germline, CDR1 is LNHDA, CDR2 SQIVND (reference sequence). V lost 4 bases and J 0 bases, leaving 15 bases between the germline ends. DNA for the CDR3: TGTGCCAGTAGTAGAGGGGGAGGGGTAATGAACACTGAAGCTTTCTTT. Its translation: CASSRGGGVMNTEAFF. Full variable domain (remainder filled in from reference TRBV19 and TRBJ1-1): DGGITQSPKYLFRKEGQNVTLSCEQNLNHDAMYWYRQDPGQGLRLIYYSQIVNDFQKGDIAEGYSVSREKKESFPLTVTSAQKNPTAFYLCASSRGGGVMNTEAFFGQGTRLTVV.

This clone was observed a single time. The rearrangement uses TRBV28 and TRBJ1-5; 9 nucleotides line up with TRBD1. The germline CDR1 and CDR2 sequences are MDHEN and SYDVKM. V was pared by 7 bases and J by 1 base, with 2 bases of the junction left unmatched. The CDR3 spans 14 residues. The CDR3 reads CASKDRGSNQPQHF. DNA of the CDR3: TGTGCCAGCAAAGACAGGGGGAGCAATCAGCCCCAGCATTTT. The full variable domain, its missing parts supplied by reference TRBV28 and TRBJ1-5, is DVKVTQSSRYLVKRTGEKVFLECVQDMDHENMFWYRQDPGLGLRLIYFSYDVKMKEKGDIPEGYSVSREKKERFSLILESASTNQTSMYLCASKDRGSNQPQHFGDGTRLSIL.

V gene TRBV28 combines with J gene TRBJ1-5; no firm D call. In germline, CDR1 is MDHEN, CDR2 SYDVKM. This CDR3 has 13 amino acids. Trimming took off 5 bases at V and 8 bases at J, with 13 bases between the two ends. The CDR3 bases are TGTGCCAGCAGTCTACCTCGCAGGAAGCCCCAGCATTTT. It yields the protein CASSLPRRKPQHF.